Described below is a single T cell receptor beta chain sequence and its context. Trimming cost V 2 bases and J 4 bases; bases outside gene matches: 4. The germline gives CDR1 MGHRA, CDR2 YSYEKL. The CDR3 loop spans 16 amino acids. Stated time point: recipient sample about 28 days before transplant, after cytoreduction. The data were taken from a study of T cell clonotyping in hematopoietic cell transplantation. TCRdb keeps only in-frame clones here, not all; method: immunoSEQ multiplex PCR. The data hold roughly 30,000 clones, with around 80% observed a single time. The receptor was isolated from a woman aged 25 to 39 with chronic myeloid leukemia. Some clones in this sample may be carry-over from other donors' samples. Material: peripheral blood mononuclear cells, obtained before stem cell transplant. This rearrangement joins TRBV4-1 to TRBJ2-3; 12 bases are a match to TRBD2. CDR3 in amino acids: CASSQLTSGGSDTQYF. The CDR3 nucleotides are TGCGCCAGCAGCCAATTGACTAGCGGGGGATCAGATACGCAGTATTTT.